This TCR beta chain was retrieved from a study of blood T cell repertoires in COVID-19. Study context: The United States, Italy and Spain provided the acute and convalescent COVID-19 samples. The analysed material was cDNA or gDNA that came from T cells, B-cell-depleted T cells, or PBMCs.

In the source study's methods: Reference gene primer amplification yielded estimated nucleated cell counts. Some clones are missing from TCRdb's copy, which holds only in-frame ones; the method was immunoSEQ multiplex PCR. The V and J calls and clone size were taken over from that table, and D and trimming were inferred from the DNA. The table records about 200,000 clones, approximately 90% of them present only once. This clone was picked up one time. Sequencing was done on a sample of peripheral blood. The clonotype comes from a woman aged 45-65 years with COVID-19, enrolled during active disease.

The CDR3 DNA follows: TGTGCCAGCAGCCCACCAGGATCAGGGCCGAGCTATGGCTACACCTTC. The encoded protein is CASSPPGSGPSYGYTF. V and J are TRBV3-1 (or the pseudogene TRBV3-2) and TRBJ1-2; TRBD1 is a possible D gene (5 bases). CDR3 length: 16 residues. V was trimmed by 4 bases and J by 4 bases, leaving 19 bases between them. Germline loops: CDR1 LGHDT, CDR2 YNNKEL (reference sequence).